This TCR beta chain appears in the sequencing data of a study of blood T cell repertoires in COVID-19. Seattle patients were enrolled during active infection and followed longitudinally. TCRdb's copy holds only in-frame clones and misses some; the assay was immunoSEQ multiplex PCR. The sample has roughly 120,000 clones; about nine tenths are singletons. Trimming left V 7 bases short and J 0 bases short, with 10 bases between. Germline V gene data show CDR1 as LNHDA and CDR2 as SQIVND (reference sequence). This CDR3 has 14 amino acids. This sequence joins TRBV19 and TRBJ1-3; D gene unclear. This sequence was found in a man aged 60 to 75 with COVID-19, enrolled during active disease. Sequencing input: peripheral blood. CDR3 residues: CASTSLSSGNTIYF. DNA for the CDR3: TGTGCCAGTACCTCCCTCTCCTCTGGAAACACCATATATTTT. The whole variable domain, filled in from reference TRBV19 and TRBJ1-3, reads DGGITQSPKYLFRKEGQNVTLSCEQNLNHDAMYWYRQDPGQGLRLIYYSQIVNDFQKGDIAEGYSVSREKKESFPLTVTSAQKNPTAFYLCASTSLSSGNTIYFGEGSWLTVV.